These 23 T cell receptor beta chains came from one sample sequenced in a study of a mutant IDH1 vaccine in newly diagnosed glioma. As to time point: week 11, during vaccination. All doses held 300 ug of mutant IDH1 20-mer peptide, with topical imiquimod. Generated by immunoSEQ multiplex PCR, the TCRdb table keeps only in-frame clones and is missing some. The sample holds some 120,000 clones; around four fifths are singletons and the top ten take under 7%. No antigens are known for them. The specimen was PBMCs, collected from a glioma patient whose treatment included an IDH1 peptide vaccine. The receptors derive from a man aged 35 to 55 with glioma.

The CDR3 here is CASSPSGPSGSYNEQFF. The CDR3 nucleotides read TGTGCCAGTAGCCCTAGCGGGCCCAGCGGTTCCTACAATGAGCAGTTCTTC. The rearrangement links TRBV19 to TRBJ2-1, with TRBD2 matching 8 bases. From germline, CDR1 is LNHDA and CDR2 SQIVND (reference sequence). Unmatched junction bases numbered 11, after V lost 6 bases and J lost 1 base. CDR3 length: 17 residues. Looking up the rest from reference TRBV19 and TRBJ2-1 gives the full variable domain: DGGITQSPKYLFRKEGQNVTLSCEQNLNHDAMYWYRQDPGQGLRLIYYSQIVNDFQKGDIAEGYSVSREKKESFPLTVTSAQKNPTAFYLCASSPSGPSGSYNEQFFGPGTRLTVL.

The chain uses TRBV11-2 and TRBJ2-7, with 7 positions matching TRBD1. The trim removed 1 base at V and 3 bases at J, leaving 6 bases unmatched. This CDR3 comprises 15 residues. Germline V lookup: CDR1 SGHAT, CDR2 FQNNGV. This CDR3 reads CASSLAGGNIYEQYF. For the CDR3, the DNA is TGTGCCAGCAGCTTAGCAGGGGGTAACATCTACGAGCAGTACTTC.

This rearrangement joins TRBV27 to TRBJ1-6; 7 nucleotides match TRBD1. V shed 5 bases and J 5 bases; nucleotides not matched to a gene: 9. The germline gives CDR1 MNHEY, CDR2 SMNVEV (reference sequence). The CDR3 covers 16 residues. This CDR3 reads CASSPRQGHNNSPLHF. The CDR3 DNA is TGTGCCAGCAGTCCTCGACAGGGCCATAATAATTCACCCCTCCACTTT.

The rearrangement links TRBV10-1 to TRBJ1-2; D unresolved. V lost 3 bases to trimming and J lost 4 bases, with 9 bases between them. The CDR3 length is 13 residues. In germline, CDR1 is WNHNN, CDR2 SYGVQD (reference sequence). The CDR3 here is CASSDSQSYGYTF. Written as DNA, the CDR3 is TGCGCCAGCAGTGACAGCCAGTCCTATGGCTACACCTTC.

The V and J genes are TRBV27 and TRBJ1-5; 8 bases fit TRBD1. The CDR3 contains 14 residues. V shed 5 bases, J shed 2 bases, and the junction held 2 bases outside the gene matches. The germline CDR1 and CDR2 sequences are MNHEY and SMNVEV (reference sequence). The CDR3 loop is CASSKTGGNQPQHF. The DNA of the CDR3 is TGTGCCAGCAGTAAGACAGGGGGCAATCAGCCCCAGCATTTT.

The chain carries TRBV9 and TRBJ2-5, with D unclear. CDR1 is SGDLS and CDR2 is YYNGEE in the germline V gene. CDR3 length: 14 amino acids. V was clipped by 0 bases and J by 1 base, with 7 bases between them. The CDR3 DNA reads TGTGCCAGCAGCGTAGGTAATCTCCAAGAGACCCAGTACTTC. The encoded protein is CASSVGNLQETQYF.

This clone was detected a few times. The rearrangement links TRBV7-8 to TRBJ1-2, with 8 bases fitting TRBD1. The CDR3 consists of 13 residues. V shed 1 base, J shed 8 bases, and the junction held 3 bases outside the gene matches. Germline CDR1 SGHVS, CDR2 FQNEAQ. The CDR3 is CASSLGQGTGYTF. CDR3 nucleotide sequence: TGTGCCAGCAGCTTAGGACAGGGGACGGGCTACACCTTC.

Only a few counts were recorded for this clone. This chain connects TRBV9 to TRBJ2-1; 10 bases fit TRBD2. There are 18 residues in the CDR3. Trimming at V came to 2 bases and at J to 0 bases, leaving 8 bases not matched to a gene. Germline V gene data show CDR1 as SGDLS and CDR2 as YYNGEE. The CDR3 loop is CASSVASGGRSSYNEQFF. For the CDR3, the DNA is TGTGCCAGCAGCGTGGCTAGCGGGGGAAGGAGCTCCTACAATGAGCAGTTCTTC.

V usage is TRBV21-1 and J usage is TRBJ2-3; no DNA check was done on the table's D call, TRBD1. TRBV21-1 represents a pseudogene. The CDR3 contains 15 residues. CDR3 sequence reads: CASSPGDRHTDTQYF. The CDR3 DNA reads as TGTGCCAGCAGCCCAGGGGACAGACACACAGATACGCAGTATTTT.

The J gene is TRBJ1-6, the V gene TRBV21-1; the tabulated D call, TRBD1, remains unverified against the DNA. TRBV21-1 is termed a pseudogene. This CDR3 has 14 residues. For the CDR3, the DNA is TGTGCCAGCAGCAGCACCGGGACAATGAAACAGATCCACTTT. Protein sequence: CASSSTGTMKQIHF.

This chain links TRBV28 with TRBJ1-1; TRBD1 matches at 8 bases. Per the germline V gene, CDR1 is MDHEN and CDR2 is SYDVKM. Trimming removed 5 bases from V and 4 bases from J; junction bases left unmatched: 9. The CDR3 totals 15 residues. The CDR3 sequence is CASSPLGQGITEAFF. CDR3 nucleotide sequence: TGTGCCAGCAGTCCCCTTGGACAGGGCATCACTGAAGCTTTCTTT.

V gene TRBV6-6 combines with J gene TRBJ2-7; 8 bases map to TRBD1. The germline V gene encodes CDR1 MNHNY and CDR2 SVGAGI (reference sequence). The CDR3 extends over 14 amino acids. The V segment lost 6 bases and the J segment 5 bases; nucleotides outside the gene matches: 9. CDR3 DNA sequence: TGTGCCAGCAGGGACAGGGTTGAGCAGGACGAGCAGTACTTC. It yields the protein CASRDRVEQDEQYF.

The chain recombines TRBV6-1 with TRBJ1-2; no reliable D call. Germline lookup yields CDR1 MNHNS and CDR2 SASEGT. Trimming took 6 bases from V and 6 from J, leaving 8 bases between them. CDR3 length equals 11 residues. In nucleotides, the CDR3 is TGTGCCAGCAGCCCCTACAATGGCTACACCTTC. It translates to CASSPYNGYTF.

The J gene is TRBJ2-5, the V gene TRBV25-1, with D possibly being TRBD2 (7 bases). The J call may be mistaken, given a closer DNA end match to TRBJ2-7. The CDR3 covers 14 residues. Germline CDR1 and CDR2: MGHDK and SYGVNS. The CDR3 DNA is TGTGCCAGCAGTCCACCCGGGGGGCCCTACGAGCAGTACTTC. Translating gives CASSPPGGPYEQYF.

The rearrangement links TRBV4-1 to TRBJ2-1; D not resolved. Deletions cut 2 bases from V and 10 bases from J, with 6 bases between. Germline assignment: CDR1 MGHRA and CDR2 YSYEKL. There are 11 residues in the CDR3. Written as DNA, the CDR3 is TGCGCCAGCAGCCAATGGCGGGAGCAGTTCTTC. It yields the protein CASSQWREQFF.

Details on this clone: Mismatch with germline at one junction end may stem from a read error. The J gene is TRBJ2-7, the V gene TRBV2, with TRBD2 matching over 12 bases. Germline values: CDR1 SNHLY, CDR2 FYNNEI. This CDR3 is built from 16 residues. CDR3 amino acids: CASREELAGGPDEQYF. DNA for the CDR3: TGTGCCAGCAGGGAAGAGCTAGCGGGGGGGCCTGACGAGCAGTACTTC.

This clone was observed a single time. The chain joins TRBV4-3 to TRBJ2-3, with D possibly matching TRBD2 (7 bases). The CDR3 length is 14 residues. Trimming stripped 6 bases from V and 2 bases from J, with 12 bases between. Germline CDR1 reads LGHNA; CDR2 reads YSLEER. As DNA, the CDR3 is TGCGCCAGCAGTTTCGGGGGGCCCACAGATACGCAGTATTTT. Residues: CASSFGGPTDTQYF.

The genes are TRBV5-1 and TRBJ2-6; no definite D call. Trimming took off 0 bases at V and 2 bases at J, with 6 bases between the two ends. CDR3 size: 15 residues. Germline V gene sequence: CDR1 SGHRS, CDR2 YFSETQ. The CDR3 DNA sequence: TGCGCCAGCAGCTTGGGGGTTACTGGGGCCAACGTCCTGACTTTC. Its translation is CASSLGVTGANVLTF.

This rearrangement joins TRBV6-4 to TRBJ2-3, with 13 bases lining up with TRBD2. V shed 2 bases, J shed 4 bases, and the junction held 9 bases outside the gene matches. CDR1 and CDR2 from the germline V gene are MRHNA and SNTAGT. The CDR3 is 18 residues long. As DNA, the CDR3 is TGTGCCAGCAGTGACCCACTAGCGGGGGGGCCTAACGCAGATACGCAGTATTTT. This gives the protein CASSDPLAGGPNADTQYF.

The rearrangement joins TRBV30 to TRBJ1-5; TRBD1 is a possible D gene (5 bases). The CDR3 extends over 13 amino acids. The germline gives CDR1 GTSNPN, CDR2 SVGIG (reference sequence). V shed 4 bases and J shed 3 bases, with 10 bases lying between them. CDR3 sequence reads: CAWKGAFNQPQHF. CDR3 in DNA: TGTGCCTGGAAAGGGGCTTTCAATCAGCCCCAGCATTTT.

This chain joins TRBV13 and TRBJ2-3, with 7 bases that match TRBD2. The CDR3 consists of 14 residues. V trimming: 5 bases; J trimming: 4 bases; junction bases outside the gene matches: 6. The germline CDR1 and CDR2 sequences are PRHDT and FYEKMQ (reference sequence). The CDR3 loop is CASSPWEGADTQYF. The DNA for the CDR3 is TGTGCCAGCAGCCCGTGGGAGGGCGCAGATACGCAGTATTTT.

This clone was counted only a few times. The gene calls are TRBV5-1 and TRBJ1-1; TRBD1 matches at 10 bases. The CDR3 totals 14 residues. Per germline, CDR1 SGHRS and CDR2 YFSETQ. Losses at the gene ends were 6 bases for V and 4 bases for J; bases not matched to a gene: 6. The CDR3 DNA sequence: TGCGCCAGCAAGGGACAGGGGAAAGTCACTGAAGCTTTCTTT. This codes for CASKGQGKVTEAFF. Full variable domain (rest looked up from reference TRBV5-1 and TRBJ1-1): KAGVTQTPRYLIKTRGQQVTLSCSPISGHRSVSWYQQTPGQGLQFLFEYFSETQRNKGNFPGRFSGRQFSNSRSEMNVSTLELGDSALYLCASKGQGKVTEAFFGQGTRLTVV.

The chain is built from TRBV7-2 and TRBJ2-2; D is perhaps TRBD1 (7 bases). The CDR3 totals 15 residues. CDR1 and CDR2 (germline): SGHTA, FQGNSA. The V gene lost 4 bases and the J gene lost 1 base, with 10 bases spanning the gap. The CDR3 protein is CASSSGGQNTGELFF. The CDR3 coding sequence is TGTGCCAGCAGCTCAGGGGGGCAGAACACCGGGGAGCTGTTTTTT.